The 21 T cell receptor beta chains in this list originate from one sample, sequenced in a study of T cells after yellow fever vaccination (dated by TCRdb to about 2019). The library came from 5' RACE. For sequencing, an Illumina HiSeq 2500 was employed. Through fastp at Q25 and MiXCR, TCRdb rebuilt clones from the public reads, retaining in-frame beta chains. CDR3 protein sequences are deduplicated, and each keeps its most common genes and DNA. The sample table shows 500,000 to 650,000 distinct CDR3 sequences, and 9% to 15% are seen once. Together, the top ten hold approximately 15% of the sample. The treatment or condition label of this sample denotes: live attenuated yellow fever vaccine strain. The sequencing here drew on PBMCs, taken on the day of the yellow fever booster vaccination. Every receptor here comes from a man aged 30-40 years who received the YFV17D yellow fever vaccine.

The rearrangement joins TRBV5-1 to TRBJ2-7, with TRBD1 identical over 8 bases. The CDR3 is 15 amino acids. Germline V gene sequence: CDR1 SGHRS, CDR2 YFSETQ. V shed 0 bases and J 5 bases; nucleotides not matched to a gene: 7. The CDR3 coding sequence is TGCGCCAGCAGCTTGGAGGCAGGGGGCGGAAACGAGCAGTACTTC. Its protein is CASSLEAGGGNEQYF.

This clonotype has more than one count but fewer than ten. This chain joins TRBV20-1 and TRBJ2-5; 7 bases agree with TRBD2. From germline, CDR1 is DFQATT and CDR2 SNEGSKA (reference sequence). Trimming at V came to 0 bases and at J to 5 bases, leaving 6 bases not matched to a gene. The CDR3 is 14 residues long. CDR3 nucleotides: TGCAGTGCTAGAGATTGGGGGGGAGAGGAGACCCAGTACTTC. Amino acids: CSARDWGGEETQYF.

The table lists this clonotype with a few counts. This rearrangement joins TRBV6-1 to TRBJ2-5; 7 nucleotides agree with TRBD1. The trim removed 9 bases at V and 5 bases at J, leaving 12 bases unmatched. This CDR3 spans 14 amino acids. The germline V gene has CDR1 MNHNS and CDR2 SASEGT. CDR3 in amino acids: CASRQGSLGETQYF. CDR3 DNA sequence: TGTGCCAGTAGACAGGGATCACTGGGGGAGACCCAGTACTTC.

This clonotype turned up a few times. Here the CDR3 DNA reads TGTGCCACCACCCCAGGACAGGGGGCATCTCGGGAGCAGTACTTC. Its protein is CATTPGQGASREQYF. This chain connects TRBV15 to TRBJ2-7, with TRBD1 matching 11 bases. This CDR3 contains 15 residues. Trimming took 7 bases from V and 7 from J; bases not matched to a gene: 12. Germline CDR1 reads LNHNV; CDR2 reads YYDKDF (reference sequence). Together with reference TRBV15 and TRBJ2-7, the CDR3 gives the full variable domain: DAMVIQNPRYQVTQFGKPVTLSCSQTLNHNVMYWYQQKSSQAPKLLFHYYDKDFNNEADTPDNFQSRRPNTSFCFLDIRSPGLGDTAMYLCATTPGQGASREQYFGPGTRLTVT.

This rearrangement joins TRBV20-1 to TRBJ1-3, with D uncertain. The V end was cut by 0 bases, the J end by 2 bases, with 11 bases between. The CDR3 is 15 residues long. Germline CDR1 is DFQATT and CDR2 is SNEGSKA (reference sequence). The CDR3 DNA sequence: TGCAGTGCTAGAGATTTCGGGGAAACTGGAAACACCATATATTTT. Translation gives CSARDFGETGNTIYF.

This clonotype has more than one count but fewer than ten. This rearrangement joins TRBV25-1 to TRBJ2-7, with D perhaps being TRBD1 or TRBD2 (5 bases each). Per the germline V gene, CDR1 is MGHDK and CDR2 is SYGVNS. The CDR3 totals 14 residues. V lost 2 bases, J lost 3 bases, and 11 bases lay in between. For the CDR3, the DNA is TGTGCCAGCAGTGAAGAGGGGTCCTACTACGAGCAGTACTTC. Its translation is CASSEEGSYYEQYF.

The chain is built from TRBV7-2 and TRBJ2-1; D unresolved. The germline gives CDR1 SGHTA, CDR2 FQGNSA. The CDR3 loop spans 13 amino acids. V dropped 2 bases and J dropped 14 bases, with 16 bases sitting between them. The CDR3 DNA sequence: TGTGCCAGCAGCTTAAATCCCCCAGGCCTCAAGTTCTTC. It encodes CASSLNPPGLKFF. The complete variable domain, with remaining parts taken from reference TRBV7-2 and TRBJ2-1, reads GAGVSQSPSNKVTEKGKDVELRCDPISGHTALYWYRQSLGQGLEFLIYFQGNSAPDKSGLPSDRFSAERTGGSVSTLTIQRTQQEDSAVYLCASSLNPPGLKFFGPGTRLTVL.

This chain joins TRBV18 and TRBJ2-7; tentative D call: TRBD2 (5 bases). CDR1 is KGHSH and CDR2 is LQKENI in the germline V gene. Trimming removed 2 bases from V and 6 bases from J, with 14 bases in between. The CDR3 sequence is 14 residues long. CDR3 sequence reads: CASSPLFRDSEQYF. CDR3 DNA sequence: TGTGCCAGCTCACCATTATTCCGGGATTCCGAGCAGTACTTC.

CDR3 coding DNA: TGTGCCAGCAGTAAACAAGGGACCTCTCGACAGCATTTT. As protein: CASSKQGTSRQHF. V and J are TRBV12-3 or TRBV12-4 and TRBJ1-5; the D gene is possibly TRBD1 (5 bases). CDR3 size: 13 residues. V dropped 5 bases and J dropped 13 bases, with 18 bases sitting between them.

This clonotype was picked up a small number of times. The chain recombines TRBV6-1 with TRBJ2-7, with a weak D call TRBD2 (6 bases). CDR3 size: 13 residues. Trimming stripped 7 bases from V and 3 bases from J, with 13 bases between. Germline V CDR1 and CDR2: MNHNS, SASEGT. CDR3 sequence (DNA): TGTGCCAGCAAACGGGGGAACTTCTACGAGCAGTACTTC. Translation: CASKRGNFYEQYF.

This chain connects TRBV24-1 to TRBJ2-3, with D unresolved. The V end was cut by 9 bases, the J end by 6 bases, with 9 bases between. Germline V CDR1 and CDR2: KGHDR, SFDVKD. The CDR3 runs to 11 residues. The CDR3, as DNA: TGTGCCACCGCTAACGGGGATACGCAGTATTTT. Protein: CATANGDTQYF.

This CDR3 reads CASSYSSGGSTDTQYF. In DNA, the CDR3 is TGTGCCAGCAGTTACTCGTCGGGAGGGAGCACAGATACGCAGTATTTT. The chain is built from TRBV6-5 and TRBJ2-3; 8 bases line up with TRBD2. The V and J ends lost 0 bases and 0 bases, in that order; junction bases with no gene match: 2. This CDR3 is 16 amino acids long. Germline V gene lookup returns CDR1 MNHEY and CDR2 SVGAGI.

This clonotype showed up just a few times. V gene TRBV7-8 combines with J gene TRBJ2-7, with D tentatively TRBD1 (6 bases). V shed 5 bases and J shed 0 bases, with 14 bases lying between them. The CDR3 has 15 amino acids. Per germline, CDR1 SGHVS and CDR2 FQNEAQ. The CDR3 spells CASSVGAQISYEQYF. The CDR3 DNA follows: TGTGCCAGCAGCGTGGGGGCACAGATCTCCTACGAGCAGTACTTC.

Only a few counts were recorded for this clonotype. The V and J genes are TRBV23-1 and TRBJ2-2, with 14 bases fitting TRBD2. TRBV23-1 is given ORF status, its function remaining uncertain. The trim removed 2 bases at V and 7 bases at J, leaving 9 bases unmatched. CDR3 length: 18 residues. DNA for the CDR3: TGCGCCAGCAGTCAAGCGACTAGCGGGAGGGCCGAAAACGGGGAGCTGTTTTTT. Its translation is CASSQATSGRAENGELFF.

This clonotype was counted a few times. The chain links TRBV19 to TRBJ2-2, with TRBD2 identical over 7 bases. The V and J ends lost 5 bases and 1 base, in that order; junction bases with no gene match: 7. In germline, CDR1 is LNHDA, CDR2 SQIVND (reference sequence). The CDR3 has 16 amino acids. This CDR3 is CASSRSSGGNTGELFF. Written as DNA, the CDR3 is TGTGCCAGTAGTCGGTCTAGCGGAGGGAACACCGGGGAGCTGTTTTTT. Full variable domain (missing parts from reference TRBV19 and TRBJ2-2): DGGITQSPKYLFRKEGQNVTLSCEQNLNHDAMYWYRQDPGQGLRLIYYSQIVNDFQKGDIAEGYSVSREKKESFPLTVTSAQKNPTAFYLCASSRSSGGNTGELFFGEGSRLTVL.

The chain has TRBV5-8 and TRBJ2-7, with 10 positions matching TRBD1. The CDR3 has 16 amino acids. After removal of 2 bases from V and 1 base from J, the junction contained 6 bases not matched to a gene. Germline loops: CDR1 SGHTS, CDR2 YDEGEE. The CDR3 protein is CASSFNEGQGSYEQYF. CDR3 nucleotides: TGTGCCAGCAGCTTTAACGAGGGACAGGGGTCCTACGAGCAGTACTTC.

The chain is built from TRBV12-3 or TRBV12-4 and TRBJ2-5, with a possible D match to TRBD2 (5 bases). This CDR3 has 14 residues. Trimming stripped 6 bases from V and 1 base from J, with 12 bases between. As DNA, the CDR3 is TGTGCCAGCAGGCCGAGGAGGAGCCAAGAGACCCAGTACTTC. This translates into CASRPRRSQETQYF.

This clonotype occurred a few times. V is TRBV20-1 and J is TRBJ2-5; TRBD2 agrees at 9 bases. J was trimmed by 5 bases and V by 3 bases; bases with no gene match: 7. The CDR3 is 14 amino acids. CDR1 and CDR2 (germline): DFQATT, SNEGSKA (reference sequence). The CDR3 here is CSARAGGPRETQYF. DNA of the CDR3: TGCAGTGCTAGGGCGGGAGGGCCTCGTGAGACCCAGTACTTC.

A few counts support this clonotype. This chain uses TRBV18 with TRBJ2-1; 9 bases agree with TRBD2. The trim removed 0 bases at V and 13 bases at J, leaving 13 bases unmatched. CDR1 and CDR2 from the germline V gene are KGHSH and LQKENI. CDR3 size: 16 residues. For the CDR3, the DNA is TGTGCCAGCTCACCACCGATGGGCAGGCGGGAGGGCCATCAGTTCTTC. This encodes CASSPPMGRREGHQFF.

This clonotype was recorded at least ten times. The chain links TRBV7-2 to TRBJ2-1, with TRBD2 identical over 10 bases. The CDR3 is made up of 14 amino acids. The V gene's germline CDR1 is SGHTA and CDR2 FQGNSA. After removal of 4 bases from V and 6 bases from J, the junction contained 3 bases not matched to a gene. CDR3 sequence (DNA): TGTGCCAGCAGCTCTAGCGGGAGTGGCAATGAGCAGTTCTTC. As protein: CASSSSGSGNEQFF.

This clonotype showed up many times. The chain recombines TRBV7-2 with TRBJ2-3; D call uncertain. CDR3 size: 15 residues. Germline V gene lookup returns CDR1 SGHTA and CDR2 FQGNSA. V was pared by 6 bases and J by 0 bases, with 13 bases between. The CDR3 bases are TGTGCCAGCAGTCAACAGAGCCCTAGCACAGATACGCAGTATTTT. It encodes CASSQQSPSTDTQYF. Drawing the rest from reference TRBV7-2 and TRBJ2-3, the complete variable domain is GAGVSQSPSNKVTEKGKDVELRCDPISGHTALYWYRQSLGQGLEFLIYFQGNSAPDKSGLPSDRFSAERTGGSVSTLTIQRTQQEDSAVYLCASSQQSPSTDTQYFGPGTRLTVL.